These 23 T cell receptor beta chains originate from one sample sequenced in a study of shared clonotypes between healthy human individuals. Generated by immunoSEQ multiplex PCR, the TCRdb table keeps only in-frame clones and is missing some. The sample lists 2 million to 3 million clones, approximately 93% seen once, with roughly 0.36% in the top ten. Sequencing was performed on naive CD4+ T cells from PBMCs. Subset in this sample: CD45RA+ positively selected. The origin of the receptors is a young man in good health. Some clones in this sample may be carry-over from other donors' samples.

The CDR3 is CASSLSVVGGTEAFF. The CDR3 coding sequence is TGTGCCAGCAGCTTATCCGTAGTGGGGGGCACTGAAGCTTTCTTT. The J gene is TRBJ1-1, the V gene TRBV5-4, with TRBD1 as a possible D gene (5 bases). The germline V gene has CDR1 SGHNT and CDR2 YYREEE (reference sequence). The CDR3 runs 15 residues. Trimming took 2 bases from V and 4 from J, leaving 15 bases between them.

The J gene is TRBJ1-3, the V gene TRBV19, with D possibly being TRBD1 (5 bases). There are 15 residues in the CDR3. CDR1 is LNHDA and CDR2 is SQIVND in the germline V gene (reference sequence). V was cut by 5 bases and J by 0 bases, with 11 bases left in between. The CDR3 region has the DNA TGTGCCAGTAGTCCAGGGCATAGCTCTGGAAACACCATATATTTT. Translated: CASSPGHSSGNTIYF.

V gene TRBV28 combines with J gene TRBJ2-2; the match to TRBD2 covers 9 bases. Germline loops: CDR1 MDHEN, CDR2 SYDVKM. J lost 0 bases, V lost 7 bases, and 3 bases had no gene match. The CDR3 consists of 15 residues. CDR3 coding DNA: TGTGCCAGCACTATAGCGGGGGCGAACACCGGGGAGCTGTTTTTT. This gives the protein CASTIAGANTGELFF.

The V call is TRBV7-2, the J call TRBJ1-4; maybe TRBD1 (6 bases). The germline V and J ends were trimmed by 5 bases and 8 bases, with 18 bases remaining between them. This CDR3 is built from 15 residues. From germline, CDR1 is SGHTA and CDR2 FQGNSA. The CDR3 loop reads CASSRSRAQGEKLFF. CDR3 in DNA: TGTGCCAGCAGCCGGTCCCGGGCTCAGGGGGAAAAACTGTTTTTT.

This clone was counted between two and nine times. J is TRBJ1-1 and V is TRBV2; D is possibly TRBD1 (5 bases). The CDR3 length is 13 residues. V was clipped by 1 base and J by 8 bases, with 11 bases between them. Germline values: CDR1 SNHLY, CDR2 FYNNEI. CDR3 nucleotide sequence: TGTGCCAGCAGTGAAGATCCAGGGAAGGAAGCTTTCTTT. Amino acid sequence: CASSEDPGKEAFF.

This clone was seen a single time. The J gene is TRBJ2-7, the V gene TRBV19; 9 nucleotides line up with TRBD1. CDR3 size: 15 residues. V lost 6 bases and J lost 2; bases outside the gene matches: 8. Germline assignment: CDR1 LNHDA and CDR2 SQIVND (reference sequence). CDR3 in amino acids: CASSGPGQGTYEQYF. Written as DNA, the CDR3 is TGTGCCAGTAGCGGTCCGGGACAGGGAACCTACGAGCAGTACTTC.

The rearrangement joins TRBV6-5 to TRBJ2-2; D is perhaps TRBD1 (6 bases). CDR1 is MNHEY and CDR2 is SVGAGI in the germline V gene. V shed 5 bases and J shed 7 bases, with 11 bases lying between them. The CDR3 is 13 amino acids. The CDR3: CASSRVGGGELFF. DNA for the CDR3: TGTGCCAGCAGTAGGGTAGGGGGCGGGGAGCTGTTTTTT.

The CDR3 region is CASLPRGSYNEQFF. CDR3 DNA sequence: TGTGCCAGCCTTCCCAGGGGCTCCTACAATGAGCAGTTCTTC. The V gene is TRBV5-8, the J gene TRBJ2-1; a weak D match, TRBD1 (6 bases). The CDR3 runs to 14 residues. Germline V lookup: CDR1 SGHTS, CDR2 YDEGEE. Trimming stripped 7 bases from V and 0 bases from J, with 11 bases between. The entire variable domain, with the rest obtained from reference TRBV5-8 and TRBJ2-1, is as follows: EAGVTQSPTHLIKTRGQQATLRCSPISGHTSVYWYQQALGLGLQFLLWYDEGEERNRGNFPPRFSGRQFPNYSSELNVNALELEDSALYLCASLPRGSYNEQFFGPGTRLTVL.

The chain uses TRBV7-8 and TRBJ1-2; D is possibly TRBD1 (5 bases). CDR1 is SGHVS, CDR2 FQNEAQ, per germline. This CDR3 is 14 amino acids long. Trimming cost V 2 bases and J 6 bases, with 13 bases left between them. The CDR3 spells CASSLRDLNDGYTF. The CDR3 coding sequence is TGTGCCAGCAGCTTAAGGGACCTAAACGATGGCTACACCTTC.

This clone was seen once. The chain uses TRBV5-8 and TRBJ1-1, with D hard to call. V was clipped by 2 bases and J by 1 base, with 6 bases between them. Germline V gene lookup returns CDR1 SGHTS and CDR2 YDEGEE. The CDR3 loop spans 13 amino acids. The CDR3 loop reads CASSFLQNTEAFF. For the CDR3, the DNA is TGTGCCAGCAGCTTTCTCCAGAACACTGAAGCTTTCTTT.

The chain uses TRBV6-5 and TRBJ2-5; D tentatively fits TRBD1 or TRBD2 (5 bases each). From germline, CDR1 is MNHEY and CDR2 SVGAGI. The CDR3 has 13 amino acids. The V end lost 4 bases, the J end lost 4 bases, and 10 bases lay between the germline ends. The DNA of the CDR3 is TGTGCCAGCAGTTCCCCAGGGAGAGAGACCCAGTACTTC. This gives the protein CASSSPGRETQYF.

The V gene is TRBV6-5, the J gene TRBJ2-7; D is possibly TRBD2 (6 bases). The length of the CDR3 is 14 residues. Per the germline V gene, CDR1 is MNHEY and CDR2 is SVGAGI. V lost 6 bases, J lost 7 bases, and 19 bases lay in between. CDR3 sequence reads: CASRIKYTGTEQYF. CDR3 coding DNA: TGTGCCAGCAGAATAAAATATACCGGGACTGAGCAGTACTTC.

CDR3 sequence (DNA): TGCGCCAGCAGCTCCAACCCCCCGGGACAAGCTTACGAGCAGTACTTC. It is translated as CASSSNPPGQAYEQYF. The chain employs TRBV5-1 and TRBJ2-7; the D gene is possibly TRBD1 (6 bases). CDR1 and CDR2 from the germline V gene are SGHRS and YFSETQ. Trimming stripped 3 bases from V and 4 bases from J, with 20 bases between. The CDR3 has 16 residues.

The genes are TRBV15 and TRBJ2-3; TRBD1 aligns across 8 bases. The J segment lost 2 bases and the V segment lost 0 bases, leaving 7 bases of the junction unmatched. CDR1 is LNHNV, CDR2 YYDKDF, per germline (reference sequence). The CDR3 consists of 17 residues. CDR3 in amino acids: CATSRDHRTGNTDTQYF. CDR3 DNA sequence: TGTGCCACCAGCAGAGATCACCGGACAGGGAACACAGATACGCAGTATTTT. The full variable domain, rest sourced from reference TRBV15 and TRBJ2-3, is DAMVIQNPRYQVTQFGKPVTLSCSQTLNHNVMYWYQQKSSQAPKLLFHYYDKDFNNEADTPDNFQSRRPNTSFCFLDIRSPGLGDTAMYLCATSRDHRTGNTDTQYFGPGTRLTVL.

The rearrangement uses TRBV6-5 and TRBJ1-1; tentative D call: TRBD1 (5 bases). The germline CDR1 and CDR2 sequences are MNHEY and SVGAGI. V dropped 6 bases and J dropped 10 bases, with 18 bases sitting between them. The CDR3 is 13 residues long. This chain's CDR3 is CASRNPGGVRAFF. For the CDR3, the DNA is TGTGCCAGCAGAAACCCCGGGGGGGTGAGAGCTTTCTTT.

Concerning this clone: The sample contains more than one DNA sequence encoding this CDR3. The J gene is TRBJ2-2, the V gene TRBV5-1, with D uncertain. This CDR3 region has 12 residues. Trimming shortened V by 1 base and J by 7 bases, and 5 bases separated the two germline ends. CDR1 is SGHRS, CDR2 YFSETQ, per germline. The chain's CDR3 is CASSLLSGELFF. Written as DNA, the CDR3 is TGCGCCAGCAGCTTGTTAAGCGGGGAGCTGTTTTTT. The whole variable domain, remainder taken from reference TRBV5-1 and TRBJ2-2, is KAGVTQTPRYLIKTRGQQVTLSCSPISGHRSVSWYQQTPGQGLQFLFEYFSETQRNKGNFPGRFSGRQFSNSRSEMNVSTLELGDSALYLCASSLLSGELFFGEGSRLTVL.

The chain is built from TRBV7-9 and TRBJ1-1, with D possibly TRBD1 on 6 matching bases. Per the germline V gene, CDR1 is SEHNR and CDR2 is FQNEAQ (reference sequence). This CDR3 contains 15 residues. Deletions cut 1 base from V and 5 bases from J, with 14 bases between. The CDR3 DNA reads TGTGCCAGCAGCTTAGGGAACAGGGTGGAAACTGAAGCTTTCTTT. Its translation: CASSLGNRVETEAFF.

CDR3 coding DNA: TGTGCCAGCAGTTCTCTAATTCTAGCGGGAGAAATCTACGAGCAGTACTTC. Its protein is CASSSLILAGEIYEQYF. The chain employs TRBV27 and TRBJ2-7, with TRBD2 matching 10 bases. CDR3 length: 17 amino acids. Germline V lookup: CDR1 MNHEY, CDR2 SMNVEV (reference sequence). With 4 bases clipped from V and 3 bases from J, the junction kept 12 bases outside the gene matches.

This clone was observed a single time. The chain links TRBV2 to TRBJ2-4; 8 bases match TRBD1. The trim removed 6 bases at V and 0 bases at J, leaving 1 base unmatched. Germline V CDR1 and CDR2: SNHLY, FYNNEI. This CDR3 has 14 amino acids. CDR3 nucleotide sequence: TGTGCCAGCAGGGACAGGGAAGCCAAAAACATTCAGTACTTC. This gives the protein CASRDREAKNIQYF.

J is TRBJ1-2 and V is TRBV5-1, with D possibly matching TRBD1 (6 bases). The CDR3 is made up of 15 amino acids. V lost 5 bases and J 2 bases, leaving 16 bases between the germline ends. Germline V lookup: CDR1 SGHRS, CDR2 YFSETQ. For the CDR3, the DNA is TGCGCCAGCAGGAGCGGACAGTTTTCGAACTATGGCTACACCTTC. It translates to CASRSGQFSNYGYTF.

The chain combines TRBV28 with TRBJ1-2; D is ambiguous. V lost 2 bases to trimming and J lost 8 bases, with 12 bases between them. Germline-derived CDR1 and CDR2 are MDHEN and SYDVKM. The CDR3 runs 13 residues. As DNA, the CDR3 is TGTGCCAGCAGTTTAAATCGCGGATGGGGCTACACCTTC. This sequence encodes CASSLNRGWGYTF.

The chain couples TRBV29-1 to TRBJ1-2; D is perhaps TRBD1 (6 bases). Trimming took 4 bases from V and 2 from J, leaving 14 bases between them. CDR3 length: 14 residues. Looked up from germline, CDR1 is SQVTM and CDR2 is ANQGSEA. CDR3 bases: TGCAGCGTTGCGGGATTACAGGGAAACTATGGCTACACCTTC. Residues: CSVAGLQGNYGYTF.

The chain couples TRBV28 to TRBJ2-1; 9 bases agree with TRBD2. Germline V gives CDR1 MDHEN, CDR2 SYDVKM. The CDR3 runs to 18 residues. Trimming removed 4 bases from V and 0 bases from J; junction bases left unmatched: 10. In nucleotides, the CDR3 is TGTGCCAGCAGTTCCGGGACTAGCCCGGGAAGCTCCTACAATGAGCAGTTCTTC. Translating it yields CASSSGTSPGSSYNEQFF.